The source of this T cell receptor beta chain is a study of shared clonotypes between healthy human individuals. In the study overall: CD4 naive and memory got three plates each, CD8 naive two, CD8 memory one.

Study-level results: The sharing of 4% to 5.5% of naive CD4 clonotypes was seen across a handful of donors.

Comment on this clone: Its antigen remains unknown.

Deep-level settings were used for running the assay. Clones were sequenced by immunoSEQ multiplex PCR, and TCRdb holds only the in-frame ones, with some missing. The table records 2 million to 3 million clones, 93% of them present only once. The CDR3 sequence is 15 residues long. The V gene's germline CDR1 is SGHTA and CDR2 FQGNSA. Trimming pared 7 bases from V and 0 bases from J, leaving 15 bases between. The sequencing input was naive CD4+ T cells from PBMCs. Documented subset: CD45RA+ positively selected. The rearrangement joins TRBV7-2 to TRBJ1-1; D is undetermined. The clonotype was recovered from a young man in good health. Some clones in this sample may be carry-over from other donors' samples. The CDR3: CASKPRPGLNTEAFF. The CDR3 DNA reads TGTGCCAGCAAGCCTCGCCCTGGATTGAACACTGAAGCTTTCTTT.